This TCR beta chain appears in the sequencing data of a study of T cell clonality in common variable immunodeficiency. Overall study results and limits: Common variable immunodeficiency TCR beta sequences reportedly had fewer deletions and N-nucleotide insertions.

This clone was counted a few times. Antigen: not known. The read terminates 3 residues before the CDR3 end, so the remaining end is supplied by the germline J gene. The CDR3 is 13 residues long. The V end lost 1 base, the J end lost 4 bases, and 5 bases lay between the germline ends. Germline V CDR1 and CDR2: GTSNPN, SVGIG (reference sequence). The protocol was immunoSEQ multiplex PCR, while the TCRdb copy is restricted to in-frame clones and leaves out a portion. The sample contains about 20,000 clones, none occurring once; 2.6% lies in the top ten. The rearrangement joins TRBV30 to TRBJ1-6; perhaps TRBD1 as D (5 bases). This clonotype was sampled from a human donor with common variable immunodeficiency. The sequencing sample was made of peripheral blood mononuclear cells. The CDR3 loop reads CAWSGQYNSPLHF. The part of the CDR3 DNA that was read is TGTGCCTGGAGTGGACAGTATAATTCACCC.